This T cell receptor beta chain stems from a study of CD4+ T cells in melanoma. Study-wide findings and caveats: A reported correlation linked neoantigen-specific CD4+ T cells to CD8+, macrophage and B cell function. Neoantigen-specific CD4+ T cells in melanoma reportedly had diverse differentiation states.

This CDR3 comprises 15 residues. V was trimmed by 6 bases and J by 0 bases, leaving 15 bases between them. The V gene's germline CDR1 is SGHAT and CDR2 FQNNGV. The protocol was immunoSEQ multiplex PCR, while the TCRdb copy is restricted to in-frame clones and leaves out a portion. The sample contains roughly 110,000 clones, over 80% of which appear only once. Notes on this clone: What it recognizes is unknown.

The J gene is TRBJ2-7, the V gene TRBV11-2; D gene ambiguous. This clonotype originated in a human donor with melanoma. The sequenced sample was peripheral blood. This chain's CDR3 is CASSANRVTSYEQYF. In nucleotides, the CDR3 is TGTGCCAGCAGTGCTAATAGGGTTACCTCCTACGAGCAGTACTTC.